The text below deals with one T cell receptor (beta chain). Its specificity is not known. TCRdb's copy holds only in-frame clones and misses some; the assay was immunoSEQ multiplex PCR. The data list almost 35,000 clones, none observed once; around 6.5% falls to the top ten. This sample is drawn from a study of T cells after posttransplantation cyclophosphamide. Study findings and constraints: Later blood repertoires were often dominated by clones from the donor CD8+ memory compartment. Blood and skin or GI T cell repertoires showed limited TRB overlap. Recipient CMV seropositivity and CMV reactivation strongly tracked TRB clonality.

Peripheral blood was collected from the related graft donor on the marrow donation day. The clonotype originates from a woman between 50 and 59 years old in good health and a related stem cell transplant donor. Material for sequencing was PBMCs.

The CDR3 loop is CASSLEGVGGTDTQYF. The DNA for the CDR3 is TGTGCCAGCAGCTTAGAAGGGGTAGGGGGCACAGATACGCAGTATTTT. The genes are TRBV11-2 and TRBJ2-3; TRBD1 is a possible D gene (5 bases). The CDR3 length is 16 residues. Per germline, CDR1 SGHAT and CDR2 FQNNGV. Trimming took 0 bases from V and 1 from J, leaving 11 bases between them.